This TCR beta chain was profiled in a study of T-cell memory formation after mild COVID-19. Study-wide context: Among the donors, TCR clusters were largely specific to each donor.

TCRdb reprocessed the 5' RACE reads with MiXCR, giving one entry per CDR3 protein. The table has about half a million distinct CDR3 sequences, about 20% seen once. Study-wide results and caveats: Within pre-infection memory, some responding clones were found, suggesting cross-reactive memory joined.

Germline V gene sequence: CDR1 ENHRY, CDR2 SYGVKD. CDR3 size: 18 residues. Trimming removed 5 bases from V and 2 bases from J; junction bases left unmatched: 12. On this clonotype: The antigen remains undetermined.

The chain joins TRBV10-3 to TRBJ2-1, with 10 bases that match TRBD1. The TCR sequence derives from an adult woman who had mild COVID-19 (a few samples of this study predate the infection). Cell type and time point are not known. The sample taken for sequencing was PBMCs or a T cell subset sorted from them (not recorded which). For the CDR3, the DNA is TGTGCCATCAGTCCGACAGGGGGCCGACCGGGAGCCTACAATGAGCAGTTCTTC. Residues: CAISPTGGRPGAYNEQFF.